The rows below give T cell receptor beta chains drawn from one sample of a study of T cells after yellow fever vaccination. TCRdb re-called the 5' RACE reads with MiXCR, one entry per CDR3 protein. The sample shows roughly 260,000 distinct CDR3 sequences, roughly 13% of them seen only once. Sample: CD4+ T cells sorted from PBMCs, taken 45 days after the yellow fever booster vaccination. All receptors derive from a man aged 30 to 45 who received the YFV17D yellow fever vaccine. Both conserved end residues are part of each CDR3. Fields, in order: clone size, D gene, V gene, J gene, CDR3 DNA, CDR3 protein. A D gene is named only where the DNA matches it firmly. The listing skips clone size in some rows; elsewhere it reads once, few, many or a size class.

few,TRBD1,TRBV7-2,TRBJ2-3,TGTGCCAGCAGCCCAGGGGGACCGGGCCGCAGCACAGATACGCAGTATTTT,CASSPGGPGRSTDTQYF
once,.,TRBV3-1,TRBJ2-1,TGTGCCAGCAGCCCGACGTCCTGGGAGCAGTTCTTC,CASSPTSWEQFF
many,.,TRBV20-1,TRBJ2-7,TGCAGTGCTAGAGACGGCAGGGGACAATACGAGCAGTACTTC,CSARDGRGQYEQYF
.,.,TRBV20-1,TRBJ2-5,TGCAGTGCTAGTGGGACCGTCGGTAGGGAGACCCAGTACTTC,CSASGTVGRETQYF
few,.,TRBV18,TRBJ2-2,TGTGCCAGCTCACAACCGGGACTTAACACCGGGGAGCTGTTTTTT,CASSQPGLNTGELFF
few,.,TRBV3-1,TRBJ2-2,TGTGCCAGCAGCCCCCGTCTGGACGGGGAGCTGTTTTTT,CASSPRLDGELFF
.,.,TRBV20-1,TRBJ2-3,TGCAGTGCCTTCCCAGGAGAAGTCACAGATACGCAGTATTTT,CSAFPGEVTDTQYF
.,.,TRBV5-5,TRBJ1-1,TGTGCCAGCAGCAATGAGGGACACCTGAACACTGAAGCTTTCTTT,CASSNEGHLNTEAFF
few,TRBD1,TRBV5-1,TRBJ1-2,TGCGCCAGCAGCCGGGGACAGGGGATCTATGGCTACACCTTC,CASSRGQGIYGYTF
many,.,TRBV6-1,TRBJ2-7,TGTGCCAGCTCAAAGGGACAAGGTATCTACGAGCAGTACTTC,CASSKGQGIYEQYF
.,.,TRBV20-1,TRBJ2-1,TGCAGTGCTAGAGAGGGTCCAACTAGCTTTACCTTTTACAATGAGCAGTTCTTC,CSAREGPTSFTFYNEQFF
few,TRBD1,TRBV5-6,TRBJ1-2,TGTGCCAGCAGCGCCACAGGGGGCTATGGCTACACCTTC,CASSATGGYGYTF
few,.,TRBV5-1,TRBJ2-1,TGCGCCAGCAGCACCCGGAGCTACAATGAGCAGTTCTTC,CASSTRSYNEQFF
.,.,TRBV7-2,TRBJ1-6,TGTGCCAGCAGCTTTGAGGCAGGGTGGGCCAATTCACCCCTCCACTTT,CASSFEAGWANSPLHF
many,.,TRBV6-5,TRBJ2-2,TGTGCCAGCAGTTACGAACGACTAGCCGGGGAGCTGTTTTTT,CASSYERLAGELFF
.,.,TRBV7-2,TRBJ2-1,TGTGCCAGCAGACAAAACGTGGGAGGCCTAATCAATGAGCAGTTCTTC,CASRQNVGGLINEQFF
.,.,TRBV5-6,TRBJ2-6,TGTGCCAGCAGCTTTAGGCCCCTCGGATTCTCTGGGGCCAACGTCCTGACTTTC,CASSFRPLGFSGANVLTF
many,.,TRBV18,TRBJ1-2,TGTGCCAGCTCACCGGGACCTAACTATGGCTACACCTTC,CASSPGPNYGYTF
few,TRBD2,TRBV5-1,TRBJ2-7,TGCGCCAGCAGCGAGGTCAGCGGGACCGAGCAGTACTTC,CASSEVSGTEQYF
.,.,TRBV30,TRBJ2-7,TGTGCCTGGAGTGTACATGTGCCGAACAGGTACGAGCAGTACTTC,CAWSVHVPNRYEQYF
.,TRBD2,TRBV6-2/TRBV6-3,TRBJ2-1,TGTGCCAGCAGTCCGGGAGGGCCGGTCAATGAGCAGTTCTTC,CASSPGGPVNEQFF
few,.,TRBV5-1,TRBJ2-1,TGCGCCAGAAACCCTAAGTCTAGCTATAATGAGCAGTTCTTC,CARNPKSSYNEQFF
.,TRBD2,TRBV4-3,TRBJ2-1,TGCGCCAGCAGCCAAGCGGGACTAGGATTCGCCGAGCAGTTCTTC,CASSQAGLGFAEQFF
.,TRBD1,TRBV18,TRBJ2-7,TGTGCCAGCGCCCGTGGACAGGGGGCCTACGAGCAGTACTTC,CASARGQGAYEQYF
.,.,TRBV11-2,TRBJ2-1,TGTGCCAGCAGCTTAGATCAGGGCAGGTGGATGTCGAATGAGCAGTTCTTC,CASSLDQGRWMSNEQFF
.,.,TRBV5-5,TRBJ2-7,TGTGCCAGCAGCTCGGGGGGACAGTCAACCTCCTACGAGCAGTACTTC,CASSSGGQSTSYEQYF
.,.,TRBV5-5,TRBJ2-4,TGTGCCAGCAGCTTGGACAGGGCCGGGGCCAAAAACATTCAGTACTTC,CASSLDRAGAKNIQYF
.,.,TRBV9,TRBJ1-1,TGTGCCAGCAGCGTATCTCACAGGGACGATGAAGCTTTCTTT,CASSVSHRDDEAFF
many,.,TRBV9,TRBJ2-3,TGTGCCAGCAGCCTTCAGACTTATACAGATACGCAGTATTTT,CASSLQTYTDTQYF
.,.,TRBV28,TRBJ2-5,TGTGCCAGCAGTTTGCTGGCAGGGACCCAGTACTTC,CASSLLAGTQYF
.,.,TRBV20-1,TRBJ2-3,TGCAGTGCTAGACCCAGGGCGGCAGATACGCAGTATTTT,CSARPRAADTQYF
many,TRBD2,TRBV20-1,TRBJ2-1,TGCAGTGCTAGATCCCTGACTAGCGGGATACACAATGAGCAGTTCTTC,CSARSLTSGIHNEQFF
.,.,TRBV28,TRBJ2-3,TGTGCCAGCAGCTCCGGGGGACCCCCAACGCAGTATTTT,CASSSGGPPTQYF
.,.,TRBV29-1,TRBJ2-6,TGCAGCGTCCTTTCCTCTGGGGCCAACGTCCTGACTTTC,CSVLSSGANVLTF
few,.,TRBV7-7,TRBJ2-5,TGTGCTAGCACCAGAGGGCCTCAAGAGACCCAGTACTTC,CASTRGPQETQYF
.,.,TRBV5-1,TRBJ2-7,TGCGCCAGCGTTGAACTGCCGGGAGACGAGCAGTACTTC,CASVELPGDEQYF
.,.,TRBV10-3,TRBJ2-3,TGTGCCATCAGTGATCGCCAGGGTCGCTTCACAGATACGCAGTATTTT,CAISDRQGRFTDTQYF
.,TRBD2,TRBV7-9,TRBJ2-7,TGTGCAACCAGCTTGGGACGGGCGGGAGGATCCTACGAGCAGTACTTC,CATSLGRAGGSYEQYF
.,.,TRBV7-9,TRBJ2-2,TGTGCCAGCAGCTTAGTCATTGCCGGGGAGCTGTTTTTT,CASSLVIAGELFF
few,TRBD2,TRBV19,TRBJ2-4,TGTGCCAGTAGTAAACTAGCGGGAGGGGAAAAAGCGGCCAAAAACATTCAGTACTTC,CASSKLAGGEKAAKNIQYF
.,.,TRBV20-1,TRBJ1-2,TGCAGTGCTAGCGAGATTTATGGCTACACCTTC,CSASEIYGYTF
few,.,TRBV28,TRBJ2-7,TGTGCCAGCACCGGCGGGATTGGGCAGTACTTC,CASTGGIGQYF
few,.,TRBV20-1,TRBJ2-7,TGCAGTGCCCCGCTTCGGGCTTCCTACGAGCAGTACTTC,CSAPLRASYEQYF
.,.,TRBV5-4,TRBJ2-5,TGTGCCAGCAGCTTTTCACACGGGAAGGAGACCCAGTACTTC,CASSFSHGKETQYF
.,.,TRBV2,TRBJ2-5,TGTGCCAGCGGTCATGACAGGAGCCAAGAGACCCAGTACTTC,CASGHDRSQETQYF
many,.,TRBV7-2,TRBJ2-7,TGTGCCAGCAGCTTAGCGGCTAACTACGAGCAGTACTTC,CASSLAANYEQYF
few,TRBD1,TRBV5-1,TRBJ2-7,TGCGCCAGCAGCTCCGGGACAGAGTTCTACGAGCAGTACTTC,CASSSGTEFYEQYF
.,TRBD2,TRBV28,TRBJ2-5,TGTGCCAGCAGTCCCAGACTAGCGGTGCAAGAGACCCAGTACTTC,CASSPRLAVQETQYF